The 14 T cell receptor beta chains below were found in one sample sequenced in a study of blood T cell repertoires in COVID-19 (dated by TCRdb to about 2020). Library method: the immunoSEQ multiplex PCR assay. TCRdb's version of the immuneACCESS table is confined to in-frame rearrangements and falls short of the full clone set. An unresolved V gene accounts for under half of the shortfall where checked; the remainder is of unknown origin. The sample table lists roughly 150,000 clones, approximately 88% of them with a count of one. Around 5.1% of the sample is in the top ten clones. The material sequenced was PBMCs or T cells enriched from blood (not recorded which). The receptor set was obtained from an older man who had been exposed to COVID-19.

This clone was recorded a few times. V gene TRBV3-1 (or the pseudogene TRBV3-2) combines with J gene TRBJ1-1; D is perhaps TRBD1 (5 bases). V lost 4 bases to trimming and J lost 5 bases, with 11 bases between them. Germline V gives CDR1 LGHDT, CDR2 YNNKEL (reference sequence). This CDR3 region has 13 residues. In DNA form, the CDR3 reads TGTGCCAGCAGCCTTCGGGGGGGGACTGAAGCTTTCTTT. This gives the protein CASSLRGGTEAFF.

In its sample, this clone was seen once. The chain employs TRBV9 and TRBJ2-1; 14 positions agree with TRBD2. CDR3 length: 18 residues. Germline V gene data show CDR1 as SGDLS and CDR2 as YYNGEE. V gave up 3 bases and J gave up 4 bases; unmatched junction bases: 9. The CDR3 sequence: CASSGGLAGVSGYNEQFF. The CDR3 nucleotides read TGTGCCAGCAGCGGGGGACTAGCGGGAGTCTCGGGATACAATGAGCAGTTCTTC.

This clone was picked up a small number of times. This chain connects TRBV19 to TRBJ1-5; D may be TRBD1 (5 bases). This CDR3 contains 15 residues. CDR1 is LNHDA, CDR2 SQIVND, per germline (reference sequence). The V end was cut by 6 bases, the J end by 0 bases, with 12 bases between. The CDR3 DNA sequence: TGTGCCAGTAGAGGAGGGACCCATAGCAATCAGCCCCAGCATTTT. Protein: CASRGGTHSNQPQHF.

The chain uses TRBV15 and TRBJ2-5; D perhaps matches TRBD2 (6 bases). Trimming took off 6 bases at V and 0 bases at J, with 14 bases between the two ends. The CDR3 length is 15 residues. CDR1 is LNHNV, CDR2 YYDKDF, per germline (reference sequence). The CDR3, as DNA: TGTGCCACCAGGGTCTGGGGCGGGAACCAAGAGACCCAGTACTTC. This encodes CATRVWGGNQETQYF.

This chain connects TRBV2 to TRBJ1-6; D is perhaps TRBD1 (6 bases). There are 14 residues in the CDR3. V gave up 4 bases and J gave up 9 bases, with 13 bases separating them. The germline V gene encodes CDR1 SNHLY and CDR2 FYNNEI. CDR3 in DNA: TGTGCCAGCAGTGTGGGCCAGGGGAGTTCACCCCTCCACTTT. Protein product: CASSVGQGSSPLHF.

This clone was detected once. The chain joins TRBV4-3 to TRBJ2-1, with 8 bases identical to TRBD1. In germline, CDR1 is LGHNA, CDR2 YSLEER. The CDR3 loop spans 17 amino acids. J gave up 4 bases and V 4 bases, and 12 bases lay outside the gene matches. CDR3 DNA: TGCGCCAGCAGCCTTCAAGTAGGCGACAGGGGTTACAATGAGCAGTTCTTC. As protein: CASSLQVGDRGYNEQFF.

The chain employs TRBV5-1 and TRBJ1-1; unclear D gene. CDR1 and CDR2 (germline): SGHRS, YFSETQ. With 5 bases removed from V and 1 base from J, the gap between germline ends came to 12 bases. This CDR3 comprises 14 residues. CDR3 amino acids: CASRETAGNTEAFF. CDR3 DNA: TGCGCCAGCAGAGAAACCGCGGGGAACACTGAAGCTTTCTTT.

The chain joins TRBV6-5 to TRBJ2-5, with D possibly TRBD1 on 8 matching bases. Deletions cut 10 bases from V and 7 bases from J, with 19 bases between. This CDR3 has 13 amino acids. Germline CDR1 and CDR2: MNHEY and SVGAGI. The CDR3 sequence is CATLPGGGGTQYF. The CDR3 region has the DNA TGTGCCACCCTTCCAGGGGGCGGGGGGACCCAGTACTTC.

This chain links TRBV5-1 with TRBJ2-2; 9 bases are shared with TRBD2. Germline V gene lookup returns CDR1 SGHRS and CDR2 YFSETQ. Unmatched junction bases numbered 7, after V lost 4 bases and J lost 3 bases. The CDR3 runs to 16 residues. The CDR3 protein is CASSIFSGGDTGELFF. Here the CDR3 DNA reads TGCGCCAGCAGCATATTTAGCGGGGGAGACACCGGGGAGCTGTTTTTT.

Here the CDR3 DNA reads TGTGCCAGCAGCTTAGTTACGGGGGGCCAGGGTGAGCAGTTCTTC. Its translation: CASSLVTGGQGEQFF. V usage is TRBV7-2 and J usage is TRBJ2-1; maybe TRBD2 (7 bases). The V and J ends lost 1 base and 9 bases respectively, with 16 bases between them. CDR1 and CDR2 (germline): SGHTA, FQGNSA. This CDR3 has 15 amino acids.

The V and J genes are TRBV7-2 and TRBJ2-7, with 7 bases identical to TRBD1. The CDR3 totals 14 residues. After removal of 7 bases from V and 6 bases from J, the junction contained 12 bases not matched to a gene. The V gene's germline CDR1 is SGHTA and CDR2 FQGNSA. CDR3 residues: CASTTPPTGSEQYF. The CDR3 region has the DNA TGTGCCAGCACCACACCCCCGACAGGGTCCGAGCAGTACTTC.

This chain uses TRBV3-1 (or the pseudogene TRBV3-2) with TRBJ2-7; possible D gene TRBD1, 6 bases. V was clipped by 0 bases and J by 2 bases, with 26 bases between them. The CDR3 extends over 20 amino acids. CDR1 LGHDT and CDR2 YNNKEL come from the germline V gene (reference sequence). This CDR3 is CASSQDWGLGIASPAYEQYF. The DNA for the CDR3 is TGTGCCAGCAGCCAAGACTGGGGGCTGGGGATTGCTTCTCCCGCCTACGAGCAGTACTTC.

The genes are TRBV24-1 and TRBJ2-2; D is ambiguous. The germline V and J ends were trimmed by 2 bases and 9 bases, with 9 bases remaining between them. The CDR3 contains 13 residues. The germline V gene has CDR1 KGHDR and CDR2 SFDVKD. CDR3 DNA sequence: TGTGCCACCAGTGATTCCTTGGGCCGGGAGCTGTTTTTT. Residues: CATSDSLGRELFF.

The chain joins TRBV24-1 to TRBJ2-1; 10 bases line up with TRBD2. Germline V CDR1 and CDR2: KGHDR, SFDVKD. CDR3 length: 15 residues. Trimming at V came to 6 bases and at J to 2 bases, leaving 3 bases not matched to a gene. The CDR3 here is CATSSSGGAYNEQFF. As DNA, the CDR3 is TGTGCCACCAGTTCAAGCGGGGGGGCCTACAATGAGCAGTTCTTC.